This paragraph covers one T cell receptor (beta chain) sequence. There is no known antigen for this receptor. CDR3 length: 18 amino acids, cysteine to phenylalanine. The record lacks a DNA sequence. For each CD8+ T cell subset, flow sorting was done in triplicate, and roughly 320,000 cells per subset went directly into RLT lysis buffer. To exclude memory contaminants, naive CD8+ T cells were stringently defined as CD45RO-CCR7+CD27+CD95-. Using standard density gradient centrifugation, peripheral blood mononuclear cells were isolated from buffy coats. Naive CXCR3-negative and CXCR3-positive CD8+ T cells were flow-sorted using a FACSAria III. Total RNA was extracted from sorted cells using an RNeasy Mini Kit. TCRdb lists the instrument as NextSeq 550. The Human TCR Profiling Kit (MiLaboratory) was used to make UMI-labeled 5' RACE TRB cDNA libraries. The full amount of extracted RNA was used for cDNA synthesis, and the full amount of resulting cDNA was used for PCR amplification. Libraries were prepared in parallel with an identical number of PCR cycles. The study's own analysis went as follows. About 53,000 +/- 9,400 unique UMI-labeled TRB cDNA molecules per library were extracted with MIGEC and MiXCR, with at least two reads per UMI required. On average, each library contained approximately 40,000 +/- 10,000 functional in-frame TRB CDR3 nucleotide clonotypes without stop codons. After each sample was downsampled to 5000 UMI-labeled TRB molecules, VDJtools was used to calculate diversity metrics such as normalized Shannon-Wiener and Chao1. Clonotype-size-weighted physicochemical properties of the central five CDR3 residues (interaction energy, strength, volume and Kidera factor 4) were computed in VDJtools. Based on TCRdb reprocessing of the reads, there is one entry per CDR3 protein sequence, and DNA is missing. V and J calls and clone size were set by TCRdb, not the authors. This sample's table lists some 50,000 distinct CDR3 sequences. The ten most abundant clones make up 1.5% of the sample.

This entry is derived from a study of CXCR3-negative and CXCR3-positive naive CD8 T cells (dated by TCRdb to about 2019). About the study as a whole: In total, around 150 million TRB reads were obtained, or roughly 1.5 +/- 0.3 million reads per library. Diversity and physicochemical repertoire analyses were performed on about a dozen donors pooled from two independent experiments. TRBV-TRBJ cluster analysis included naive subsets from several donors and memory cells from 3 donors.

Paper-wide results and their limitations: Freshly isolated PBMCs were used for most assays because CXCR3 expression partially decreased after cryopreservation. Because surface CD5, which is linked to self-reactivity in mice, was comparable between the naive subsets, TCR interaction strength was also inferred from TRB CDR3 physicochemical properties. Naive CXCR3-negative and CXCR3-positive cells from the same donor showed similar TRBV-TRBJ usage, whereas memory cells showed distinct patterns. Compared with CXCR3-negative naive cells, CXCR3-positive naive cells had TRB CDR3s with higher hydrophobicity (lower Kidera factor 4), lower energy, and higher strength and volume indices. Both naive subsets had comparably high repertoire diversity, while memory CD8+ T cells had much lower repertoire diversity.

Material: naive CXCR3- CD8+ T cells from blood. The meaning of the sample's cell subset or site label: CD45RO-CCR7+CD27+CD95- naive CD8+ T cells lacking CXCR3 (TNR3-). This receptor was obtained from a human donor in good health. Some clones in this sample may be carry-over from other donors' samples. This sequence uses TRBV12-3 or TRBV12-4 and TRBJ2-6; TCRdb's D gene call, TRBD1, goes unchecked for lack of DNA. The CDR3 loop reads CASLTRDRGLSGANVLTF.